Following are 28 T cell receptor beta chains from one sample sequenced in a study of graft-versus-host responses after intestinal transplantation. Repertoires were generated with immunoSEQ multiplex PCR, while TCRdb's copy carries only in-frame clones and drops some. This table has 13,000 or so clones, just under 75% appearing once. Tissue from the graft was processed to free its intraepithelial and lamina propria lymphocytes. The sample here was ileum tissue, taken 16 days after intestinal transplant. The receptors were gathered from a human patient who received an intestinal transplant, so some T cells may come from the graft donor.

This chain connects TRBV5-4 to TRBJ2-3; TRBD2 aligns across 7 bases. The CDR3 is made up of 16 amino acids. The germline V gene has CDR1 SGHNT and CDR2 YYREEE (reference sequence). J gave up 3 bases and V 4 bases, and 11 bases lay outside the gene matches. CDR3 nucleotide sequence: TGTGCCAGCAGCCATATGACTAGCCTACTTACAGATACGCAGTATTTT. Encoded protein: CASSHMTSLLTDTQYF.

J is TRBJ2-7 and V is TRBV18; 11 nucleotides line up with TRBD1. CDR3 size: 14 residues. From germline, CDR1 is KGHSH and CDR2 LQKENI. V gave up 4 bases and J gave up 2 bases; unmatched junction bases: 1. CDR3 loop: CASSQGQGAYEQYF. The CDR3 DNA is TGTGCCAGCTCACAGGGACAGGGGGCCTACGAGCAGTACTTC.

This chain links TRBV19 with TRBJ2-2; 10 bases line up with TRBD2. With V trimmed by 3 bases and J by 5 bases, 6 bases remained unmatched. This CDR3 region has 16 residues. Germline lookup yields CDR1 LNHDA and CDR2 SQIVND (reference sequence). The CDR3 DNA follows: TGTGCCAGTAGTATTGCGGGACTAGCGACGACCGGGGAGCTGTTTTTT. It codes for CASSIAGLATTGELFF.

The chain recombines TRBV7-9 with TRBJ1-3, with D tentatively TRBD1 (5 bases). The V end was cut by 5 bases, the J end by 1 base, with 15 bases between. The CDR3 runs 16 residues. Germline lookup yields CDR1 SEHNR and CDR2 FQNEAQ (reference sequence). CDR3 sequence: CASSPRGGSSGNTIYF. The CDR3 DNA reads TGTGCCAGCAGCCCAAGGGGAGGGTCTTCTGGAAACACCATATATTTT. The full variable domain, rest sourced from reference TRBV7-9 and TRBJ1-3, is DTGVSQNPRHKITKRGQNVTFRCDPISEHNRLYWYRQTLGQGPEFLTYFQNEAQLEKSRLLSDRFSAERPKGSFSTLEIQRTEQGDSAMYLCASSPRGGSSGNTIYFGEGSWLTVV.

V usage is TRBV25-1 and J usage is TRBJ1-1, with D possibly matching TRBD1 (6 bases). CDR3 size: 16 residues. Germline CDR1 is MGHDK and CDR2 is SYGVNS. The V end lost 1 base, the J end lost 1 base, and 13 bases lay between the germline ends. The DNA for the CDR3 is TGTGCCAGCAGTGAATCATATCCGACAGGGAACACTGAAGCTTTCTTT. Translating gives CASSESYPTGNTEAFF.

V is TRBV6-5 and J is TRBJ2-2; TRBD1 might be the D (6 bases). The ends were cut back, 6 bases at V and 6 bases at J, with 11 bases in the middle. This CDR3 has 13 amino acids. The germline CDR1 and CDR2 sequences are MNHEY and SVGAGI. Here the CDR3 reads CASSRGPPGELFF. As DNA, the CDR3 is TGTGCCAGCAGCAGGGGACCCCCCGGGGAGCTGTTTTTT.

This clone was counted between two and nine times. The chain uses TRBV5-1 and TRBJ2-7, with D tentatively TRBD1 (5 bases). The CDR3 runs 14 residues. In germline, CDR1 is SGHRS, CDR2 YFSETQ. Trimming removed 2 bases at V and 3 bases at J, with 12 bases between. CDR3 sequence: CASSFETEFYEQYF. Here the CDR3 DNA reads TGCGCCAGCAGCTTCGAGACAGAGTTCTACGAGCAGTACTTC.

CDR3 nucleotide sequence: TGTGCCTGGAGTGTCACGGGAGGATTAGATACGCAGTATTTT. As protein: CAWSVTGGLDTQYF. The gene calls are TRBV30 and TRBJ2-3; TRBD2 matches 7 bases. After removal of 0 bases from V and 5 bases from J, the junction contained 5 bases not matched to a gene. This CDR3 is 14 amino acids long. Germline V CDR1 and CDR2: GTSNPN, SVGIG (reference sequence). Supplemented by reference TRBV30 and TRBJ2-3, the full variable domain reads SQTIHQWPATLVQPVGSPLSLECTVEGTSNPNLYWYRQAAGRGLQLLFYSVGIGQISSEVPQNLSASRPQDRQFILSSKKLLLSDSGFYLCAWSVTGGLDTQYFGPGTRLTVL.

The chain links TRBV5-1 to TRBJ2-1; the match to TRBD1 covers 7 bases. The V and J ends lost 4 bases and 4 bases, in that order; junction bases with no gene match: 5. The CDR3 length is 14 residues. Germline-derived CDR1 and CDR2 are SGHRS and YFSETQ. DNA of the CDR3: TGCGCCAGCAGCCCCCCGACAGGGTACAATGAGCAGTTCTTC. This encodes CASSPPTGYNEQFF.

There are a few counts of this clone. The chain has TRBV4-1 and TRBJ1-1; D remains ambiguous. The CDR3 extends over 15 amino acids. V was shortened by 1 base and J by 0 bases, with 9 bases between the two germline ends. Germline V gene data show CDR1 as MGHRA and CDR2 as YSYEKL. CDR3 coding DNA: TGCGCCAGCAGCCAAGCCATACAGTTGAACACTGAAGCTTTCTTT. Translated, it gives CASSQAIQLNTEAFF.

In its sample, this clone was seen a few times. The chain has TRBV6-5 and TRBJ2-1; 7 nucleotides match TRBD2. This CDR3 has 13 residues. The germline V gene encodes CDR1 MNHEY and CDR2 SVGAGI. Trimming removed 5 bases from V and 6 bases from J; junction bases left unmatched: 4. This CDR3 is CASSTTSPNEQFF. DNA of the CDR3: TGTGCCAGCAGTACGACTAGCCCCAATGAGCAGTTCTTC.

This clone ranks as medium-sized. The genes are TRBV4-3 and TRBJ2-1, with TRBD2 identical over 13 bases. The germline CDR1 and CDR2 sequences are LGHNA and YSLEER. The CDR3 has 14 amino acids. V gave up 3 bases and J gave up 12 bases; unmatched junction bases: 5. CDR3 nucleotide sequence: TGCGCCAGCAGCCAGACTAGCGGGGGGAGATTGCAGTTCTTC. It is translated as CASSQTSGGRLQFF.

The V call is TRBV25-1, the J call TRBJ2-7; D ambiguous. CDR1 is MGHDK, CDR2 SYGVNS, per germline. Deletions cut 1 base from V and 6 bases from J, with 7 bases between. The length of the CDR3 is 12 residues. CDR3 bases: TGTGCCAGCAGTGAATCTAGTAGCGAGCAGTACTTC. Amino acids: CASSESSSEQYF.

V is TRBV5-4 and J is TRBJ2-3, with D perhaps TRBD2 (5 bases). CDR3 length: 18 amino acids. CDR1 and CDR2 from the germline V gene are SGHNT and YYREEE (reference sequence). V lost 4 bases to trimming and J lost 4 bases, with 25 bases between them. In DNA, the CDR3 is TGTGCCAGCAGCCTGTTCGGGGTGCAAGAACCTACTGCAGATACGCAGTATTTT. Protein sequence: CASSLFGVQEPTADTQYF.

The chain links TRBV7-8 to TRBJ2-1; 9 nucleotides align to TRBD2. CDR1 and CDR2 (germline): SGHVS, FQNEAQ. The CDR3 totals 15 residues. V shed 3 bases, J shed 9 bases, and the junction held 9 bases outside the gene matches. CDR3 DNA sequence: TGTGCCAGCAGCTTTACCAGCGGGGGGAGGAGTGAGCAGTTCTTC. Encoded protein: CASSFTSGGRSEQFF.

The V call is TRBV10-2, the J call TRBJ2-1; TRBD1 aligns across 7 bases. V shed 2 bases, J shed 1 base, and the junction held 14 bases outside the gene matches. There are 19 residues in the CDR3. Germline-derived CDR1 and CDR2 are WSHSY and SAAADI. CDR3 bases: TGCGCCAGCAGTGAGCCGACAGGGCTGGAGGTTCCTTCCTACAATGAGCAGTTCTTC. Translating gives CASSEPTGLEVPSYNEQFF.

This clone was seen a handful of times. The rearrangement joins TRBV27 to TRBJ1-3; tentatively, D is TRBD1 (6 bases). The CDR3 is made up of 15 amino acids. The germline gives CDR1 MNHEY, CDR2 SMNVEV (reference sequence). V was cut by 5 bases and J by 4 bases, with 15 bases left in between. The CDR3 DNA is TGTGCCAGCAGTGACAGGAGGAGGACCGGAAACACCATATATTTT. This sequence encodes CASSDRRRTGNTIYF.

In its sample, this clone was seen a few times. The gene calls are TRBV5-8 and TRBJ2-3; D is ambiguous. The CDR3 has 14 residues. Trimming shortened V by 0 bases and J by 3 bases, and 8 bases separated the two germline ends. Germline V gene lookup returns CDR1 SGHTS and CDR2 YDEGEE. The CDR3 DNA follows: TGTGCCAGCAGCTTGGATTTGACAACAGATACGCAGTATTTT. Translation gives CASSLDLTTDTQYF.

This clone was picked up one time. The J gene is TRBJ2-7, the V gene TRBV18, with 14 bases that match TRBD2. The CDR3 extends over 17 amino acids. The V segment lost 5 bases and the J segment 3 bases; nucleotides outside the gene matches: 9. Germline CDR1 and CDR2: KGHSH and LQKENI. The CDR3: CASSRGLAGEAGYEQYF. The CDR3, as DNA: TGTGCCAGCTCAAGGGGACTAGCGGGAGAGGCAGGCTACGAGCAGTACTTC.

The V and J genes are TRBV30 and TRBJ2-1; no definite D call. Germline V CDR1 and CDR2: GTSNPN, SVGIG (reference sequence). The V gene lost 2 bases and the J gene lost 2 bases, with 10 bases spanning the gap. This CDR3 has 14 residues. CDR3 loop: CAWSSSVAYNEQFF. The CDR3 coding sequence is TGTGCCTGGAGTTCATCAGTGGCCTACAATGAGCAGTTCTTC.

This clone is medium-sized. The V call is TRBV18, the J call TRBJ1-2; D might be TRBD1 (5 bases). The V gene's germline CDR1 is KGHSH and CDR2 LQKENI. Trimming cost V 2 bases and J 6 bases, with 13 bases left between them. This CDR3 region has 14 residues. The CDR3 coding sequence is TGTGCCAGCTCACCATTCGTTCAGGGCGATGGCTACACCTTC. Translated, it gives CASSPFVQGDGYTF.

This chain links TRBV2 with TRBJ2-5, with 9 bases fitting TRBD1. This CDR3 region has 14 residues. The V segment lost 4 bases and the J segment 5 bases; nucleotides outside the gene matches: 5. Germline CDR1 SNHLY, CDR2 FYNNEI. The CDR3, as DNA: TGTGCCAGCAGTGGAACAGGGGGCGGGGAGACCCAGTACTTC. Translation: CASSGTGGGETQYF.

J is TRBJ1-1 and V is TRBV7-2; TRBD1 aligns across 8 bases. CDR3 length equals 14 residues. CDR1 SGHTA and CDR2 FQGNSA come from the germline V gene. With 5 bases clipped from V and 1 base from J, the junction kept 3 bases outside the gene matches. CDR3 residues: CASSRGQGNTEAFF. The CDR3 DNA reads TGTGCCAGCAGCCGCGGACAGGGGAACACTGAAGCTTTCTTT.

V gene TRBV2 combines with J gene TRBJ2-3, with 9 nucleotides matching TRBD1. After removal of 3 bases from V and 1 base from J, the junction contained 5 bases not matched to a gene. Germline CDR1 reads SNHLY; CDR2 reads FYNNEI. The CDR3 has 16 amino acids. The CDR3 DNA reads TGTGCCAGCAGTGAGGGCCACAGGGGGCGCACAGATACGCAGTATTTT. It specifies CASSEGHRGRTDTQYF.

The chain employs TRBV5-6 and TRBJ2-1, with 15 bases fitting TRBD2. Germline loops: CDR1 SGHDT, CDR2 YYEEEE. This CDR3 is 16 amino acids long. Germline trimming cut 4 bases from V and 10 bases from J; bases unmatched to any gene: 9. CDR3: CASSLPGLAGGEEQFF. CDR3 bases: TGTGCCAGCAGCCTCCCCGGACTAGCGGGAGGGGAGGAGCAGTTCTTC.

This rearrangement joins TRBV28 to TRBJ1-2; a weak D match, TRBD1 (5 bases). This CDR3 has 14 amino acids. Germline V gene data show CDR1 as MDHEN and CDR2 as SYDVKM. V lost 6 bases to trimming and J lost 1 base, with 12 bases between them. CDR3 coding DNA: TGTGCCAGCAGCCCGGGACTCTTTAACTATGGCTACACCTTC. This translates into CASSPGLFNYGYTF.

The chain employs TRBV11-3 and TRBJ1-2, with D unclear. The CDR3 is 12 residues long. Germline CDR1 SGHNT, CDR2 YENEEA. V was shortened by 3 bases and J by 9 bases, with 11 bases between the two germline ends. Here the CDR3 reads CASSFHGRSYTF. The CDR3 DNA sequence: TGTGCCAGCAGCTTTCACGGCAGGAGCTACACCTTC.

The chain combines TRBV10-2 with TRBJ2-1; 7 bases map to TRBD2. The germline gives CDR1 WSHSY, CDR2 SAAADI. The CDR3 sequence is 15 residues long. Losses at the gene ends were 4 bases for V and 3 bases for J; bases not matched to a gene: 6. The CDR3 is CASSAGGSFYNEQFF. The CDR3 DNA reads TGCGCCAGCAGTGCTGGCGGGAGCTTCTACAATGAGCAGTTCTTC.